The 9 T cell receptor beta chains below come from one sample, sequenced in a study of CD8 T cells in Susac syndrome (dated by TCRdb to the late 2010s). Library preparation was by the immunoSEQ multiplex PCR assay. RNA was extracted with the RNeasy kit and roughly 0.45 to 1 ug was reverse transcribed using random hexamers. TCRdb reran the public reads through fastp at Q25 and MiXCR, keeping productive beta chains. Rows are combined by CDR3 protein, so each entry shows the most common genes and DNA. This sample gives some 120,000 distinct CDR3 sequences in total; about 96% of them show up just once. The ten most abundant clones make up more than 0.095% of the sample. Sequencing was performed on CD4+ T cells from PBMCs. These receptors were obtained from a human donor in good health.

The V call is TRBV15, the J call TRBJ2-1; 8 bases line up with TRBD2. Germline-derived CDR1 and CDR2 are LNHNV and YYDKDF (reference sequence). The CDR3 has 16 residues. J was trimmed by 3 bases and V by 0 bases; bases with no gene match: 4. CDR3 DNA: TGTGCCACCAGCAGAGATGTGGCGGGAGGCTACAATGAGCAGTTCTTC. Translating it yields CATSRDVAGGYNEQFF.

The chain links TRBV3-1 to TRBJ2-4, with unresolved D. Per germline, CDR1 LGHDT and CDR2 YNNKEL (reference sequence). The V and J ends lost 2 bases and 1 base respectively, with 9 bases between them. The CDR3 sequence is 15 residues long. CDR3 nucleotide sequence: TGTGCCAGCAGCCAACTTCCGGCGGCCAAAAACATTCAGTACTTC. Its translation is CASSQLPAAKNIQYF. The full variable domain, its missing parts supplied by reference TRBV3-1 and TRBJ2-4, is DTAVSQTPKYLVTQMGNDKSIKCEQNLGHDTMYWYKQDSKKFLKIMFSYNNKELIINETVPNRFSPKSPDKAHLNLHINSLELGDSAVYFCASSQLPAAKNIQYFGAGTRLSVL.

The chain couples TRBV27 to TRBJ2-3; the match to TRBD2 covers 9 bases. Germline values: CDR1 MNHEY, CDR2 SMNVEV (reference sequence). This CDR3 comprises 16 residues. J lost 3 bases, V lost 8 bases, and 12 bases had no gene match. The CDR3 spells CASRKTSGGGTDTQYF. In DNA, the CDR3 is TGTGCCAGCCGAAAGACTAGCGGAGGGGGGACAGATACGCAGTATTTT.

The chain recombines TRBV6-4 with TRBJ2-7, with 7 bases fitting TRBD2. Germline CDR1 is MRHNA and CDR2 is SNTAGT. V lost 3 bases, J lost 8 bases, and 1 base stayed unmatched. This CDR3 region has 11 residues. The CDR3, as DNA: TGTGCCAGCAGTGAAGGGACTAAGCAGTACTTC. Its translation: CASSEGTKQYF.

The CDR3 spells CASSQEGAEINYGYTF. The DNA for the CDR3 is TGCGCCAGCAGCCAAGAAGGGGCAGAGATTAACTATGGCTACACCTTC. The chain joins TRBV4-1 to TRBJ1-2; possibly TRBD1 for D (5 bases). In germline, CDR1 is MGHRA, CDR2 YSYEKL. The length of the CDR3 is 16 residues. The germline V and J ends were trimmed by 0 bases and 1 base, with 12 bases remaining between them.

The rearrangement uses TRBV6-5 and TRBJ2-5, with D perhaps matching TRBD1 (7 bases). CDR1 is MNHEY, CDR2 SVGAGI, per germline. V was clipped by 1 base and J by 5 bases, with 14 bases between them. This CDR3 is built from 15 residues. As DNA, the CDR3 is TGTGCCAGCAGTTACTGGAAGACAGGGACTGAGACCCAGTACTTC. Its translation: CASSYWKTGTETQYF.

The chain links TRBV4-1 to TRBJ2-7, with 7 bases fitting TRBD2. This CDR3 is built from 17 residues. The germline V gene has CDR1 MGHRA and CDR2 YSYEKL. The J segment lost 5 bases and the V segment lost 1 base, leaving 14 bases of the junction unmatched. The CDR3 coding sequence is TGCGCCAGCAGCCAAGGCCCTCGGGGGGTGACCAGGGACGAGCAGTACTTC. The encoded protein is CASSQGPRGVTRDEQYF.

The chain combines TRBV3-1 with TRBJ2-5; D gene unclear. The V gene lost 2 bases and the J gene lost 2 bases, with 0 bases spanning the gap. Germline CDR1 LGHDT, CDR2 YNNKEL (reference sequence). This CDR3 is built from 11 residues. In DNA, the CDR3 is TGTGCCAGCAGCCAACAAGAGACCCAGTACTTC. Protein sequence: CASSQQETQYF.

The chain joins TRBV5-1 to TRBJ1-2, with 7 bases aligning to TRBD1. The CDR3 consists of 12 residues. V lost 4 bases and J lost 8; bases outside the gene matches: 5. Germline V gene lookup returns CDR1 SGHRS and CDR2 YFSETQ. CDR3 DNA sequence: TGCGCCAGCAGCAGGAGGGGGCTCGGCTACACCTTC. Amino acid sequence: CASSRRGLGYTF. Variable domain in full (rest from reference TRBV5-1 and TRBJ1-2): KAGVTQTPRYLIKTRGQQVTLSCSPISGHRSVSWYQQTPGQGLQFLFEYFSETQRNKGNFPGRFSGRQFSNSRSEMNVSTLELGDSALYLCASSRRGLGYTFGSGTRLTVV.